This TCR beta chain was recovered during a study of shared clonotypes between healthy human individuals. The study separated CD4+ cells into CD45RA+ naive and CD45RA-negative memory subsets. Sequenced by immunoSEQ multiplex PCR; TCRdb stores in-frame clones only, minus some. The sample contains 1 million to 1.2 million clones, 60% to 85% of which appear only once. In germline, CDR1 is SGDLS, CDR2 YYNGEE. The junction had 1 base not matched to a gene; V was cut back by 0 bases and J by 1 base. This CDR3 comprises 15 residues. This TCR came from a man between 18 and 35 years old in good health. Some clones in this sample may be carry-over from other donors' samples. The sequenced material came from memory CD4+ T cells from PBMCs. Noted subset: CD45RA-negative fraction. The chain carries TRBV9 and TRBJ1-2, with 9 bases identical to TRBD1. CDR3 nucleotides: TGTGCCAGCAGCGTAGGGGACAGGGATAACTATGGCTACACCTTC. This gives the protein CASSVGDRDNYGYTF.